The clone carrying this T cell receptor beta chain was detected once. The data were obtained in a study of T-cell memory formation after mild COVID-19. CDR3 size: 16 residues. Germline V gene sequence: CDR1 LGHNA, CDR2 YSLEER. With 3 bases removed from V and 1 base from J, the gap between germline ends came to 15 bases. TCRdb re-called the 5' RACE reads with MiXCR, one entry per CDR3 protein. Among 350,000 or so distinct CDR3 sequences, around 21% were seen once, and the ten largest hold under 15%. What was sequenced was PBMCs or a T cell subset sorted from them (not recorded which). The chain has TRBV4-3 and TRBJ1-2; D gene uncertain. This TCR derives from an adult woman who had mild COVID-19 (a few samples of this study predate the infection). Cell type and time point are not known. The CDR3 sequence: CASSQGFGPNNYGYTF. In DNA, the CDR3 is TGCGCCAGCAGCCAGGGATTTGGACCAAATAACTATGGCTACACCTTC.